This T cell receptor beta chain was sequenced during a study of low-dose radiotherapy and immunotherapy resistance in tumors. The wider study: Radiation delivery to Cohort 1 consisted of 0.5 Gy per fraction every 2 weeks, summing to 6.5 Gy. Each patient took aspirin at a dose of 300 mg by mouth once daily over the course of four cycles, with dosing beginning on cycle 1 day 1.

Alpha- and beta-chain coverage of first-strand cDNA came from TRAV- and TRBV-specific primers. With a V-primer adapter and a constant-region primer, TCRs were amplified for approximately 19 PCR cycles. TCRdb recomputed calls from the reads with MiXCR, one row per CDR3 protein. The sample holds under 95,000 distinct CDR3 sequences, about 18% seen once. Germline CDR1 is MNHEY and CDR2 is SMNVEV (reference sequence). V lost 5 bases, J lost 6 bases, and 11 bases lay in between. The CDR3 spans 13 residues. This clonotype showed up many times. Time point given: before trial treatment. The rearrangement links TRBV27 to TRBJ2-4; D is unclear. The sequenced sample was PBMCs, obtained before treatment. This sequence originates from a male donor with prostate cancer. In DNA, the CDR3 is TGTGCCAGCAGTACCCGGACGGCAAACATTCAGTACTTC. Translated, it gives CASSTRTANIQYF.